A selection of T cell receptor beta chains follows, all from one sample in a study of human T cells and chemical hapten exposure. TCRdb analysed the RACE reads with MiXCR anew, one entry per CDR3 protein. This table holds just under 350,000 distinct CDR3 sequences, around 6.9% found once. Specimen: whole blood, collected in connection with sensitization to the hapten diphenylcyclopropenone (DPC). These receptors were taken from a woman under 30 with alopecia areata. Some clones in this sample may be carry-over from other donors' samples. CDR3s include the opening cysteine and the closing phenylalanine or tryptophan. D genes are given only for firm matches. The size field is filled for only some rows; it gives once, few, many or a size class.

-	TRBV29-1	TRBJ1-6	few	TGCAGCGTCCGTCAGTCCTATAATTCACCCCTCCACTTT	CSVRQSYNSPLHF
-	TRBV7-2	TRBJ1-5	many	TGTGCCAGCAGCTTAATCCACCTAGGCAATCAGCCCCAGCATTTT	CASSLIHLGNQPQHF
TRBD1	TRBV5-1	TRBJ2-6	-	TGCGCCAGCAGCCAGAGACAGGGGAAATACTCTGGGGCCAACGTCCTGACTTTC	CASSQRQGKYSGANVLTF
-	TRBV18	TRBJ1-1	many	TGTGCCAGCTCACCACGGGAAAACACTGAAGCTTTCTTT	CASSPRENTEAFF
-	TRBV7-2	TRBJ1-5	-	TGTGCCAGCAGCTCCGAGAGGGTGCAGCCCCAGCATTTT	CASSSERVQPQHF
TRBD1	TRBV10-2	TRBJ1-6	-	TGCGCCAGCAGTGATGGGACAGGGGTGGCTTCACCCCTCCACTTT	CASSDGTGVASPLHF
-	TRBV5-1	TRBJ2-2	few	TGCGCCAGCAGCTGGGGGGGACAGCCCCACACCGGGGAGCTGTTTTTT	CASSWGGQPHTGELFF
-	TRBV5-5	TRBJ1-2	-	TGTGCCAGCAGCTTGGCCGGGGGCAGAGCTAACTATGGCCACACCTTC	CASSLAGGRANYGHTF
-	TRBV4-2	TRBJ2-3	many	TGTGCCAGCAGCCAAGATGGGGGTCGGACAGATACGCAGTATTTT	CASSQDGGRTDTQYF
-	TRBV24-1	TRBJ1-1	few	TGTGCCACCGTCAATACAGAGACTGAAGCTTTCTTT	CATVNTETEAFF
-	TRBV5-5	TRBJ2-2	many	TGTGCCAGCAGCTCCGGGACAGCGGGCACCGGGGAGCTGTTTTTT	CASSSGTAGTGELFF
-	TRBV3-1	TRBJ2-6	-	TGTGCCAGCAGCCGGAACATCAGGGTTTCGGGGGCCAACGTCCTGACTTTC	CASSRNIRVSGANVLTF
-	TRBV7-2	TRBJ1-1	many	TGTGCCAGCAGCTTATTTCGGAGTCTGAACACTGAAGCTTTCTTT	CASSLFRSLNTEAFF
-	TRBV20-1	TRBJ1-1	-	TGCAGTGCTAGAGACCGGAGGATGAACACTGAAGCTTTCTTT	CSARDRRMNTEAFF
-	TRBV6-5	TRBJ1-4	many	TGTGCCAGCAGTGGGGCCTGGCGGGCTAATGAAAAACTGTTTTTT	CASSGAWRANEKLFF
-	TRBV4-3	TRBJ1-2	few	TGCGCCAGCAGCCAAGATAGGAGTAACAGCTTCTATGGCTACACCTTC	CASSQDRSNSFYGYTF
-	TRBV7-9	TRBJ1-2	-	TGTGCCAGCAGCTTAGCGGCGGCAGGCCCTAACTATGGCTACACCTTC	CASSLAAAGPNYGYTF
-	TRBV24-1	TRBJ1-3	-	TGTGCCACCAGTGATTTGATGGTCCGGAACTCTGGAAACACCATATATTTT	CATSDLMVRNSGNTIYF
TRBD1	TRBV5-1	TRBJ1-6	-	TGCGCCACTCGAGGACAGGAAAATTCACCCCTCCACTTT	CATRGQENSPLHF
-	TRBV29-1	TRBJ1-1	few	TGCAGCGTTGAAGGAGGATTTGGAAACACTGAAGCTTTCTTT	CSVEGGFGNTEAFF
-	TRBV12-5	TRBJ2-4	few	TGTGCTAGTGGTTTCTGGGGGGGGCAGAAAAACATTCAGTACTTC	CASGFWGGQKNIQYF
-	TRBV2	TRBJ2-4	-	TGTGCCAGCAGTGAAGGGGAAAGGGCCAAAAACATTCAGTACTTC	CASSEGERAKNIQYF
TRBD2	TRBV5-1	TRBJ2-7	-	TGCGCCAGCAGCGCGGGACTAGCGGGGGACGCCGCCTACGAGCAGTACTTC	CASSAGLAGDAAYEQYF
-	TRBV28	TRBJ1-5	many	TGTGCCAGCAGTGTCCATCAGCCCCAGCATTTT	CASSVHQPQHF
-	TRBV3-1	TRBJ1-6	-	TGTGCCAGCAGCTCCTACTCCACAGGGAATAATTCACCCCTCCACTTT	CASSSYSTGNNSPLHF